This T cell receptor (beta chain) came from a study of cytomegalovirus exposure and HLA in healthy donors listed by TCRdb under 2017. For the study in its entirety: An earlier analysis of approximately 550 of the donors reported 250 to 350 Gb of sequence data and 117 million unique TCR beta sequences from approximately 180 million T cells. Approximately 310 gigabases of sequencing data and tens of millions of unique TCR sequences were included in an early release covering roughly 600 HLA-typed donors. The genetic ancestry cluster associated with self-reported Caucasian donors included 70% to 85% of the 300 to 450 genotyped donors. The study aimed to test whether cataloging public T cell receptors could reveal signatures of past pathogen exposure. The study used immunosequencing to profile the T cell repertoires of several hundred subjects and linked those repertoires to cytomegalovirus serostatus. Along with the approximately 670-subject first cohort, a separate validation cohort of over a hundred different subjects was used. To predict cytomegalovirus infection status, the study brought together high-throughput TCR immunosequencing, statistical association of individual TCRs with disease status, and machine learning. To study patterns of TCR occurrence, a later analysis re-analyzed previously published TCR beta repertoires from around 670 donors and added high-resolution HLA genotyping. In the later analysis, no new phenotypic data were used to find candidate immune exposures; instead, reliance was placed on TCR beta sequences and their occurrence across donors. An earlier analysis of 450 to 750 of the donors used high-throughput TCR beta sequencing to judge whether each TCR beta V gene segment behaved as functional or pseudogenic. Donor age, sex, ethnicity and CMV serostatus were compiled alongside the repertoire data. A later genetic analysis used genome-wide SNP genotypes for about 60% of the 666 donors, treating that subset as a discovery cohort. Every repertoire in the discovery cohort had been generated on one and the same sequencing platform. Both class I and class II loci were covered by HLA typing, at four-digit resolution. The number of typed donors differed by locus: about 620-630 for A, B, C, DRB1 and DQB1; 522 for DQA1; around 610 for DPA1; and about 470 for DPB1. Four or five DR-DQ haplotypes were handled as single units for association and clustering, since linkage in the cohort was strong. Across approximately 400 genotyped donors of the cohort, an average of about 250,000 unique TCR beta nucleotide sequences per donor were sequenced, and roughly 20% of those sequences were non-productive. Overall study outcomes, separate from this receptor: For the cohort, immune exposure information was limited to CMV serostatus. A later genetic analysis reported fewer N-insertions in productive TCRs among donors in an Asian-associated ancestry cluster than the approximately 670-donor mean. The classifier was reported to diagnose cytomegalovirus status with high specificity and sensitivity in both the original cohort and the validation cohort. At a false discovery rate of 0.05, a later analysis linked 16,951 TCR beta sequences to specific HLA alleles. In the study, about 150 TCR beta chains were listed as associated with cytomegalovirus. The cohort was sequenced for TCR beta chains only, and without alpha or paired-chain data the features that could be detected were limited. Several of the top co-occurrence clusters appeared to be linked to parvovirus B19, influenza, CMV and Epstein-Barr virus, according to a later analysis. Assigning TCR associations to individual alleles was difficult when HLA alleles, especially DR and DQ, strongly co-occurred. The sequencing pipeline was judged likely to have produced a cluster of highly shared sequence variants as a technical artifact. Because counts were too low, roughly 17 rarely observed V segments, including chromosome 9 orphons, were left out of the earlier analysis of several hundred of the donors. The presence/absence analyses assumed that sequencing depth was roughly uniform across donors, and that assumption may not be true. The authors suggested that the approach could potentially be generalized to other disease states and immunological phenotypes. Most TCR sequences were seen in very few donors, while some public TCRs were found in many individuals. Because HLA typing was missing for some donors at each locus, association tests included only the typed subset. Compared with equally common non-associated chains, HLA-associated TCR beta chains in a later analysis were more clonally expanded and had lower generation probabilities. In a later genetic analysis, a missense DCLRE1C variant was associated with V-gene and J-gene trimming of TCR beta chains, and the association was replicated in an independent cohort. In vitro tests confirmed that a few of the cytomegalovirus-associated TCR beta chains recognize cytomegalovirus antigens. Correlated functional status among segregating V segments might be attributable to linkage disequilibrium, but an unknown experimental factor could not be ruled out. A later analysis found that TCR association rates varied across HLA loci, with DRB1 alleles showing the most associated TCRs and HLA-C alleles the fewest. Most CMV-associated TCR beta chains appeared to be HLA-restricted in a later analysis, and the HLA associations seemed to be driven largely by CMV exposure. An earlier analysis of some 560 of the donors showed that most TCR beta V segments appeared in productive rearrangements either about 90% or about 30% of the time, which broadly matched IMGT annotations. A further reported finding was that TCR beta sequences accurately predicted the HLA-A and HLA-B alleles for most subjects in the first cohort. Some IMGT-functional V segments, including TRBV6-2 and TRBV6-3, could not be distinguished by the 87-base-pair reads and were therefore excluded.

The cohort consisted of hundreds of healthy bone marrow donors. At the time of sampling, all cohort members were nominally healthy, though unrecorded immune exposures were likely present. The donor tested CMV seronegative, placing the donor among the approximately 400 seronegative members of the cohort. A peripheral blood sample was provided by each donor, and peripheral blood mononuclear cells were used for TCR beta sequencing. The Qiagen DNeasy Blood Extraction Kit was used to extract genomic DNA from the blood cell samples. There are 15 amino acids in the CDR3, from cysteine to phenylalanine inclusive. Solely the CDR3 DNA is kept, with 45 bases framed from the first base. Trimmed from V: 5 bases; trimmed from J: 7 bases; junction bases lacking a gene match: 9. Based on the germline V gene, the CDR1 and CDR2 sequences are SGHTA and FQGNSA. Libraries were constructed by the immunoSEQ multiplex PCR assay. For the multiplex PCR, a mixture combining 60 forward primers for TCR Vbeta segments and 13 reverse primers for TCR Jbeta segments was used. A multiplex PCR assay on genomic DNA amplified the CDR3 region of rearranged TCR beta genes. The amplified TCR beta libraries were sequenced on the Illumina HiSeq System as 87-base-pair reads. In the authors' own workflow: Across the 670 or so repertoires, a later analysis counted roughly 84 million unique TCR beta chains, roughly 11 million of which were shared by at least two donors. Raw reads were error-corrected and collapsed into unique sequences by a nearest-neighbor algorithm in which closely related sequences were merged to remove PCR and sequencing errors. Alignment of CDR3 sequences to IMGT reference sequences was used to assign V, D and J gene segments. For a sequence to be retained, a match of at least six nucleotides to both a V gene segment and a J gene segment was required. A rearrangement counted as productive if the CDR3 had no stop codons and remained in frame with V and J, and every other rearrangement counted as non-productive. CDR3 was defined according to IMGT convention as the region running from the second conserved V-encoded cysteine to the conserved J-encoded phenylalanine. Sequences without an unambiguous match to a single V gene segment were excluded from the earlier analysis of 500 to 700 of the donors. An earlier analysis of over 450 of the donors classified V segments as functional when productive rearrangements were above 56.7% and as segregating when the standard deviation between donors was above 5%. To diagnose cytomegalovirus status from the catalog of TCR beta chain sequences, a statistical classification framework was built. In a later analysis, TCR nucleotide sequences were compared against IMGT/GENE-DB human TR gene sequences so that V and J genes could be assigned. In a later analysis, CDR3 sequences and most-parsimonious VDJ recombination scenarios were assigned using the TCRdist pipeline. In a later analysis, every TCR beta chain was defined by the combination of its CDR3 amino acid sequence and its V-gene family, and reads without a unique V-gene family were dropped. As a way to deal with suspected cross-contamination and a sequencing artifact, a later analysis dropped more than 500 nucleotide sequences that were highly shared and had low generation probability. In a later analysis, a clonal expansion index for each public chain was calculated from normalized within-repertoire ranks of inferred template counts. In a later analysis, generation probabilities were computed with a VDJ recombination model fitted to out-of-frame rearrangements, and the resulting probabilities were checked against IGoR. In a later analysis, TCR-TCR, TCR-HLA and TCR-CMV co-occurrence was scored with hypergeometric tests, and a repertoire-size bias correction was applied to TCR pairs. False discovery rates were estimated in a later analysis by permuting HLA or CMV assignments 20 times. In a later analysis, co-occurring TCRs were grouped using DBSCAN, with TCRdist sequence similarity added in when clustering inside HLA-allele-positive subsets. For co-occurrence clustering, repertoires with fewer than 30,000 or more than 120,000 public chains were excluded, along with 5 or 6 repertoires with anomalous nucleotide sharing. Here the immuneACCESS table is served through TCRdb, limited to in-frame sequences with V and J called. Missing clones are a known gap in these copies; in checked studies unresolved V genes cover under half, and the rest lacks a known reason. The DNA was the basis for D and trimming; V, J and clone size are from that table. In all, the sample holds about 120,000 clones, and roughly 77% of those were seen once. Of the sample, about 1.8% is held by the ten largest clones.

Comments on this clone: Its recognized antigen is unknown. No quality values exist for individual bases; no much larger clone is one base distant.

The TCR originated in a man aged 35 to 55 in good health and CMV-seronegative. Sequenced: PBMCs. Rearrangement joined TRBV7-2 to TRBJ2-1; a stretch of 9 junction bases matches TRBD1. The sequence in DNA is TGTGCCAGCAGCCCTGGGACAGGGAGGGGGAATGAGCAGTTCTTC. Its coded protein is CASSPGTGRGNEQFF.